This entry lists 17 T cell receptor beta chains sequenced from one sample in a study of T cell repertoires in cytomegalovirus infection. TCRdb re-derived calls from the reads in MiXCR, one entry per CDR3 protein. In the table there are 95,000 to 120,000 distinct CDR3 sequences, 30% to 35% of which are singletons. Antigens of these TCRs are unknown. Sample: CD8+ T cells from cultured PBMCs, taken from culture after CMV antigen stimulation. The receptors stem from a human donor in good health (CMV status not recorded). Some clones in this sample may be carry-over from other donors' samples.

A few counts support this clonotype. This chain uses TRBV4-1 with TRBJ2-3; the D gene could be TRBD1 or TRBD2 (6 bases each). There are 16 residues in the CDR3. Germline lookup yields CDR1 MGHRA and CDR2 YSYEKL. V was pared by 3 bases and J by 6 bases, with 19 bases between. CDR3 amino acids: CASSHGRGADSDTQYF. The CDR3 nucleotides read TGCGCCAGCAGCCACGGAAGGGGGGCCGATAGTGATACGCAGTATTTT.

This chain links TRBV25-1 with TRBJ1-2; D possibly corresponds to TRBD1 (6 bases). V was trimmed by 6 bases and J by 6 bases, leaving 14 bases between them. Germline CDR1 and CDR2: MGHDK and SYGVNS. This CDR3 has 13 residues. CDR3 sequence: CASSVQGTHGYTF. For the CDR3, the DNA is TGTGCCAGCAGCGTACAGGGTACTCATGGCTACACCTTC.

This clonotype appeared a few times. V and J are TRBV7-9 and TRBJ1-4; 9 bases are a match to TRBD1. With 2 bases clipped from V and 1 base from J, the junction kept 5 bases outside the gene matches. CDR1 SEHNR and CDR2 FQNEAQ come from the germline V gene (reference sequence). This CDR3 has 17 residues. CDR3 DNA: TGTGCCAGCAGCTTACCGGGACAGGGACTAACTAATGAAAAACTGTTTTTT. Amino acid sequence: CASSLPGQGLTNEKLFF.

This clonotype was counted ten times or more. V is TRBV7-2 and J is TRBJ1-2; 8 nucleotides line up with TRBD1. Germline values: CDR1 SGHTA, CDR2 FQGNSA. The junction had 8 bases not matched to a gene; V was cut back by 5 bases and J by 6 bases. The CDR3 is made up of 14 amino acids. The CDR3 reads CASSPIDRGNGYTF. Here the CDR3 DNA reads TGTGCCAGCAGCCCTATCGACAGGGGAAATGGCTACACCTTC.

This clonotype appeared a few times. The gene calls are TRBV7-9 and TRBJ1-6; 9 bases match TRBD1. This CDR3 region has 17 residues. In germline, CDR1 is SEHNR, CDR2 FQNEAQ (reference sequence). J gave up 9 bases and V 0 bases, and 9 bases lay outside the gene matches. The CDR3 loop is CASSLAGQGLSGSPLHF. Written as DNA, the CDR3 is TGTGCCAGCAGCTTAGCGGGACAGGGTTTGAGTGGTTCACCCCTCCACTTT.

In its sample, this clonotype was seen many times. CDR3 residues: CASSRRGLNTGELFF. The CDR3 nucleotides are TGTGCCAGCAGCCGACGGGGGCTAAACACCGGGGAGCTGTTTTTT. The V and J genes are TRBV7-2 and TRBJ2-2; D possibly matches TRBD1 or TRBD2 (6 bases each). The V end lost 5 bases, the J end lost 2 bases, and 12 bases lay between the germline ends. The CDR3 loop spans 15 amino acids. Per the germline V gene, CDR1 is SGHTA and CDR2 is FQGNSA.

J is TRBJ2-7 and V is TRBV7-6; D uncertain. CDR1 and CDR2 from the germline V gene are SGHVS and FNYEAQ. Between the trimmed V and J ends, which lost 5 bases and 4 bases, there was a span of 21 bases. This CDR3 contains 16 residues. CDR3 sequence (DNA): TGTGCCAGCAGCGACATCCCGGACCGTAAAAGGTACGAGCAGTACTTC. Translation gives CASSDIPDRKRYEQYF.

This rearrangement joins TRBV6-6 to TRBJ1-1; D gene uncertain. Per germline, CDR1 MNHNY and CDR2 SVGAGI (reference sequence). The CDR3 spans 13 residues. V lost 0 bases to trimming and J lost 4 bases, with 6 bases between them. The CDR3 sequence is CASSYSGGTEAFF. DNA for the CDR3: TGTGCCAGCAGTTACTCAGGTGGCACTGAAGCTTTCTTT.

This clonotype was recorded many times. The chain recombines TRBV4-1 with TRBJ1-6, with 7 bases matching TRBD1. Germline values: CDR1 MGHRA, CDR2 YSYEKL. The CDR3 sequence is 17 residues long. Trimming removed 0 bases from V and 9 bases from J; junction bases left unmatched: 11. The CDR3 region is CASSQDRAGGLTSPLHF. CDR3 nucleotide sequence: TGCGCCAGCAGCCAAGATCGGGCAGGGGGTTTGACTTCACCCCTCCACTTT.

This clonotype was recorded at least ten times. The chain recombines TRBV7-6 with TRBJ2-3; 10 nucleotides agree with TRBD1. The CDR3 has 16 amino acids. Germline assignment: CDR1 SGHVS and CDR2 FNYEAQ. V trimming: 5 bases; J trimming: 2 bases; junction bases outside the gene matches: 7. As DNA, the CDR3 is TGTGCCAGCAGCAAGGGACAGGGGACATACACAGATACGCAGTATTTT. Residues: CASSKGQGTYTDTQYF.

The chain combines TRBV2 with TRBJ1-1; D call uncertain. The CDR3 covers 12 residues. The V gene's germline CDR1 is SNHLY and CDR2 FYNNEI. V dropped 4 bases and J dropped 11 bases, with 14 bases sitting between them. The CDR3 spells CASSAEYGAAFF. CDR3 DNA: TGTGCCAGCAGTGCAGAGTATGGCGCGGCTTTCTTT.

The gene calls are TRBV4-3 and TRBJ1-1; D is perhaps TRBD1 (6 bases). Per the germline V gene, CDR1 is LGHNA and CDR2 is YSLEER. The V gene lost 3 bases and the J gene lost 0 bases, with 8 bases spanning the gap. CDR3 length equals 14 residues. DNA of the CDR3: TGCGCCAGCAGCCAGGGGACAATGAACACTGAAGCTTTCTTT. Translating it yields CASSQGTMNTEAFF.

V is TRBV20-1 and J is TRBJ1-6; TRBD1 might be the D (5 bases). The CDR3 runs to 15 residues. CDR1 DFQATT and CDR2 SNEGSKA come from the germline V gene (reference sequence). Between the trimmed V and J ends, which lost 3 bases and 7 bases, there was a span of 16 bases. The chain's CDR3 is CSARWGRGPNSPLHF. In DNA form, the CDR3 reads TGCAGTGCTAGGTGGGGCCGGGGTCCCAATTCACCCCTCCACTTT.

This clonotype turned up a few times. The chain uses TRBV6-6 and TRBJ2-2; 7 positions match TRBD1. V dropped 11 bases and J dropped 6; count of bases not matched to a gene: 12. The germline gives CDR1 MNHNY, CDR2 SVGAGI (reference sequence). CDR3 length: 14 amino acids. CDR3 DNA sequence: TGTGCCTACAGGGGACAGATAGGATCCGGGGAGCTGTTTTTT. Residues: CAYRGQIGSGELFF.

The chain couples TRBV7-9 to TRBJ1-2; TRBD1 is a possible D gene (5 bases). Germline CDR1 SEHNR, CDR2 FQNEAQ (reference sequence). The V end lost 1 base, the J end lost 3 bases, and 24 bases lay between the germline ends. This CDR3 region has 19 residues. CDR3 coding DNA: TGTGCCAGCAGCTTAGTGATGAGTTCGACAGAGATCAGCGACTATGGCTACACCTTC. It codes for CASSLVMSSTEISDYGYTF.

To note about this clonotype: Sequence at one end of the junction differs from germline and may be a read error. The rearrangement joins TRBV29-1 to TRBJ1-1; no clear D. Per germline, CDR1 SQVTM and CDR2 ANQGSEA. The length of the CDR3 is 10 residues. CDR3 residues: CSVANPEAFF. DNA of the CDR3: TGCAGCGTTGCGAACCCTGAAGCTTTCTTT.

This chain joins TRBV19 and TRBJ1-1; D ambiguous. Trimming stripped 7 bases from V and 2 bases from J, with 11 bases between. This CDR3 contains 13 residues. Germline loops: CDR1 LNHDA, CDR2 SQIVND (reference sequence). In DNA form, the CDR3 reads TGTGCCAGTATTCGGAGGGATAACACTGAAGCTTTCTTT. Its translation is CASIRRDNTEAFF.